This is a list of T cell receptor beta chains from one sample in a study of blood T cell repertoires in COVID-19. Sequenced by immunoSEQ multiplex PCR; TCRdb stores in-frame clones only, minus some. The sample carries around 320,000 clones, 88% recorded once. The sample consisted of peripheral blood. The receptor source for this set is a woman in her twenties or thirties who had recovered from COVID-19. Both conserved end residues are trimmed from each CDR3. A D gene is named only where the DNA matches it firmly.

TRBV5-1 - ASSLEGGQPQH
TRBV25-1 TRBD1 ASSRQGPSYEQY
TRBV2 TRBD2 AIRGVGDTQY
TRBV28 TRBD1 ASRTAGQGGREQY
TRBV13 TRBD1 ASSLGDRFYGYT
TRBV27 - ASSSLGAQETQY
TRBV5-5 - ASSAARSGNTIY
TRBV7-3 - ASSLMPPWSSGNTIY
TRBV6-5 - ASSYSRANQPQH
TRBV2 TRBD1 ASSEGTGGGEKLF
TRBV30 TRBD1 AWGRGGWSPLH
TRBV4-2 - ASSQDRWLANNEQF
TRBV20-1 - SGSQGSYEQY
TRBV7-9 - ASSHSRSNLNTEAF